This T cell receptor beta chain was recorded in a study of identical twins. TCRdb analysed the 5' RACE reads with MiXCR anew, one entry per CDR3 protein. The table lists about 660,000 distinct CDR3 sequences, 8.6% of them singletons. V lost 7 bases and J 4 bases, leaving 14 bases between the germline ends. Germline CDR1 reads SGDLS; CDR2 reads YYNGEE. The CDR3 contains 14 residues. The sample was also reused in another study, on yellow fever vaccine responses in identical twins.

The chain employs TRBV9 and TRBJ2-2; D is undetermined. Sample: PBMCs. This receptor was identified in a young woman in good health. CDR3 sequence reads: CASEVDIGTGELFF. The DNA for the CDR3 is TGTGCCAGCGAGGTTGATATTGGCACCGGGGAGCTGTTTTTT.